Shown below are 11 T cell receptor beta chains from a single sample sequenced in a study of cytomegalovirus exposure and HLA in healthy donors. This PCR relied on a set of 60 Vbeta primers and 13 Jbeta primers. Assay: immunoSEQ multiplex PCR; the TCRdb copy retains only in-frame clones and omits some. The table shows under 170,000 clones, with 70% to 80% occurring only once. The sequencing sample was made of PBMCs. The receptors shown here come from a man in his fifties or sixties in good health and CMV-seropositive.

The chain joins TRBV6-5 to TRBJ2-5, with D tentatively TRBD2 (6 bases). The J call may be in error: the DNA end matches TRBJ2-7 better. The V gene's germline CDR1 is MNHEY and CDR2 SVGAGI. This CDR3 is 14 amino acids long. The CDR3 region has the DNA TGTGCCAGCAGTTACGGTCCGGAGGGATACGAGCAGTACTTC. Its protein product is CASSYGPEGYEQYF.

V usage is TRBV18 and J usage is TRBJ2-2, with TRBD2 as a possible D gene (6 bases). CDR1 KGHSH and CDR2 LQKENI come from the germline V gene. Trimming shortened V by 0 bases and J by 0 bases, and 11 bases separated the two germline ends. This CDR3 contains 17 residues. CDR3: CASSPPGAGTNTGELFF. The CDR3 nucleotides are TGTGCCAGCTCACCACCAGGGGCGGGGACGAACACCGGGGAGCTGTTTTTT.

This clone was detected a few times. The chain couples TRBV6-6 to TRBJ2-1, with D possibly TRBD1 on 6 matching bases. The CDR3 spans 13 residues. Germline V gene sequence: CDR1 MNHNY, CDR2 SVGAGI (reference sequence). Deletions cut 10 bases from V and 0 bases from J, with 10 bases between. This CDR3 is CAILDSSYNEQFF. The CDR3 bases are TGTGCCATATTGGACAGCTCCTACAATGAGCAGTTCTTC.

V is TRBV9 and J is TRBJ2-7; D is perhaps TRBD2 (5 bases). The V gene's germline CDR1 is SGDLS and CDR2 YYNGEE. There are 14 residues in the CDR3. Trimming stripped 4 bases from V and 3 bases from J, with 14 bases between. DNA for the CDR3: TGTGCCAGCAGCCGAGGAGGCAGCCGCTACGAGCAGTACTTC. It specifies CASSRGGSRYEQYF.

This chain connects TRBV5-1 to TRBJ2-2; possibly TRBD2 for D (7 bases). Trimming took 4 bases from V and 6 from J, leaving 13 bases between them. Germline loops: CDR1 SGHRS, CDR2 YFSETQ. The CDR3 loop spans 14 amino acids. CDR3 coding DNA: TGCGCCAGCAGCGGGGGGGGCCGGTCCGGGGAGCTGTTTTTT. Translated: CASSGGGRSGELFF.

The CDR3 DNA reads TGCGCCAGCAGCTTGGGCAGGGGAACACACGGTGAAAAACTGTTTTTT. Its translation is CASSLGRGTHGEKLFF. J is TRBJ1-4 and V is TRBV5-1; D might be TRBD1 (6 bases). Germline V gives CDR1 SGHRS, CDR2 YFSETQ. This CDR3 region has 16 residues. Trimming removed 0 bases at V and 7 bases at J, with 16 bases between.

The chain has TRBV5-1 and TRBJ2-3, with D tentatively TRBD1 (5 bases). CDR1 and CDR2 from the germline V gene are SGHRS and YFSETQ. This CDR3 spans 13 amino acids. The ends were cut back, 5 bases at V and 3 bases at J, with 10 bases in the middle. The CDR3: CASRNDRTDTQYF. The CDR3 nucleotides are TGCGCCAGCAGAAATGACAGAACAGATACGCAGTATTTT. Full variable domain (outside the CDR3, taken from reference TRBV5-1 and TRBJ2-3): KAGVTQTPRYLIKTRGQQVTLSCSPISGHRSVSWYQQTPGQGLQFLFEYFSETQRNKGNFPGRFSGRQFSNSRSEMNVSTLELGDSALYLCASRNDRTDTQYFGPGTRLTVL.

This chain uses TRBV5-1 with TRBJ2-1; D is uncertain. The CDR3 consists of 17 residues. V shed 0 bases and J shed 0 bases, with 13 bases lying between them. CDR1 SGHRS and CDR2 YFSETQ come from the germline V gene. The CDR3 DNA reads TGCGCCAGCAGCTTGGTGGTAGCATCGAGCTCCTACAATGAGCAGTTCTTC. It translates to CASSLVVASSSYNEQFF.

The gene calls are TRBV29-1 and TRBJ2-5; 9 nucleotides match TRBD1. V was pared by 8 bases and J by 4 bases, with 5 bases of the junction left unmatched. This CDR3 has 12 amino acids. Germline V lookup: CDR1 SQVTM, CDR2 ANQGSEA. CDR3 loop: CSSRTGAETQYF. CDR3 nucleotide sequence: TGCAGCTCAAGGACAGGGGCAGAGACCCAGTACTTC. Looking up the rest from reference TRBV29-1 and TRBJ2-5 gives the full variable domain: SAVISQKPSRDICQRGTSLTIQCQVDSQVTMMFWYRQQPGQSLTLIATANQGSEATYESGFVIDKFPISRPNLTFSTLTVSNMSPEDSSIYLCSSRTGAETQYFGPGTRLLVL.

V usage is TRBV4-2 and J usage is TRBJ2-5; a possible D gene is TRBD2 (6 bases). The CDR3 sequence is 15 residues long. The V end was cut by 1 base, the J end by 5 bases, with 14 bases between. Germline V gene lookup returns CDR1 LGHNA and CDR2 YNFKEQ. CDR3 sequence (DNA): TGTGCCAGCAGCCAAGGCGCCCTAGGAGGGGAGACCCAGTACTTC. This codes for CASSQGALGGETQYF.

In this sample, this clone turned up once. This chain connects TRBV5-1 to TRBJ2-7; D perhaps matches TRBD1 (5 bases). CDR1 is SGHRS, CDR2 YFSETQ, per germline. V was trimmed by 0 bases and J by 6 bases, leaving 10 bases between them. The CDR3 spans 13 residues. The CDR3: CASSLVVRAEQYF. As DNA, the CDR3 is TGCGCCAGCAGCTTGGTTGTCAGGGCCGAGCAGTACTTC.